These 7 T cell receptor beta chains were sequenced from one sample in a study of glioma-infiltrating T cells after dendritic cell vaccination (dated by TCRdb to the mid-2010s). The intended sense of this specimen's time point label: after dendritic cell vaccination, including at tumor progression/relapse. Libraries were made using the immunoSEQ multiplex PCR assay. Here the immuneACCESS table is served through TCRdb, limited to in-frame sequences with V and J called. Missing clones are a known gap in these copies; in checked studies unresolved V genes cover under half, and the rest lacks a known reason. This sample comprises 90,000 to 110,000 clones, nearly 90% of them detected only once. 2.7% of the sample rests with the top ten. This material consisted of blood, taken after dendritic cell vaccination. Receptors were obtained from a human donor with glioblastoma.

This clone appeared once. The chain has TRBV6-1 and TRBJ1-5; D is unclear. Germline V gene data show CDR1 as MNHNS and CDR2 as SASEGT. The V end was cut by 4 bases, the J end by 6 bases, with 7 bases between. The CDR3 length is 12 residues. In DNA form, the CDR3 reads TGTGCCAGCAGTGCGGGATTTCAGCCCCAGCATTTT. Translating it yields CASSAGFQPQHF.

The chain combines TRBV7-2 with TRBJ1-5; TRBD1 agrees at 8 bases. CDR1 is SGHTA and CDR2 is FQGNSA in the germline V gene. This CDR3 is built from 16 residues. V lost 2 bases, J lost 5 bases, and 8 bases stayed unmatched. The CDR3 region is CASSLLSGQAHQPQHF. The CDR3, as DNA: TGTGCCAGCAGCTTATTGTCGGGACAGGCACATCAGCCCCAGCATTTT.

The chain carries TRBV29-1 and TRBJ1-2; no firm D call. The V gene lost 8 bases and the J gene lost 7 bases, with 14 bases spanning the gap. Germline loops: CDR1 SQVTM, CDR2 ANQGSEA. This CDR3 spans 11 amino acids. CDR3 bases: TGCAGCTCATTCGGGGAAATTGGCTACACCTTC. It is translated as CSSFGEIGYTF. Looking up the rest from reference TRBV29-1 and TRBJ1-2 gives the full variable domain: SAVISQKPSRDICQRGTSLTIQCQVDSQVTMMFWYRQQPGQSLTLIATANQGSEATYESGFVIDKFPISRPNLTFSTLTVSNMSPEDSSIYLCSSFGEIGYTFGSGTRLTVV.

Regarding this clone: The sample contains more than one DNA sequence encoding this CDR3. The V and J genes are TRBV6-6 and TRBJ2-1; possibly TRBD2 for D (6 bases). Looked up from germline, CDR1 is MNHNY and CDR2 is SVGAGI (reference sequence). The CDR3 spans 15 residues. V was trimmed by 2 bases and J by 4 bases, leaving 12 bases between them. CDR3 protein: CASSYGSGRYNEQFF. For the CDR3, the DNA is TGTGCCAGCAGTTACGGGAGCGGGCGTTACAATGAGCAGTTCTTC.

The chain couples TRBV5-1 to TRBJ1-2; TRBD1 aligns across 7 bases. Germline CDR1 reads SGHRS; CDR2 reads YFSETQ. This CDR3 spans 16 amino acids. V shed 0 bases, J shed 4 bases, and the junction held 9 bases outside the gene matches. CDR3 bases: TGCGCCAGCAGCTTGGCGACACAGGGGTTCACCTATGGCTACACCTTC. Its translation is CASSLATQGFTYGYTF.

This chain uses TRBV11-3 with TRBJ2-7, with 7 bases that match TRBD1. There are 14 residues in the CDR3. The trim removed 2 bases at V and 1 base at J, leaving 2 bases unmatched. The germline V gene has CDR1 SGHNT and CDR2 YENEEA. CDR3 protein: CASSLRQGSYEQYF. The CDR3 bases are TGTGCCAGCAGCTTAAGACAGGGATCCTACGAGCAGTACTTC.

This clone has just a few counts. The chain uses TRBV7-3 and TRBJ2-5; TRBD2 aligns across 11 bases. Trimming removed 0 bases from V and 5 bases from J; junction bases left unmatched: 8. The germline V gene has CDR1 SGHTA and CDR2 FQGTGA. The CDR3 extends over 17 amino acids. DNA of the CDR3: TGTGCCAGCAGCTTAACCGGGACTAGCGGTGTTAAGGAGACCCAGTACTTC. Translation: CASSLTGTSGVKETQYF.